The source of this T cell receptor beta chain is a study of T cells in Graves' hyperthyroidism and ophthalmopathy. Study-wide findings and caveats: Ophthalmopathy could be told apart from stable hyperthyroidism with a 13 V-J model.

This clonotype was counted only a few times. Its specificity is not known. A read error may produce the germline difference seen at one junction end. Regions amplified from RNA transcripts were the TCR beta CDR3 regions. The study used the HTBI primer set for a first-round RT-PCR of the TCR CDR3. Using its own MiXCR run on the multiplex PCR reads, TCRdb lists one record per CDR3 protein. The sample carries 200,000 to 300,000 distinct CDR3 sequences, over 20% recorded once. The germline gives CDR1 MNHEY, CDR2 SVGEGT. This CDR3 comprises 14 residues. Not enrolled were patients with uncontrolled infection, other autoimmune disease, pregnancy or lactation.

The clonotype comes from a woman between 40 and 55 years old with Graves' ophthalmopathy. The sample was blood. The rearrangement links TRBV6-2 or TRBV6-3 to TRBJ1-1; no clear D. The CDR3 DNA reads TGCGCCAGCTCCAGGACTGAGGAGAACACTGAAGCTTTCTTT. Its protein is CASSRTEENTEAFF.